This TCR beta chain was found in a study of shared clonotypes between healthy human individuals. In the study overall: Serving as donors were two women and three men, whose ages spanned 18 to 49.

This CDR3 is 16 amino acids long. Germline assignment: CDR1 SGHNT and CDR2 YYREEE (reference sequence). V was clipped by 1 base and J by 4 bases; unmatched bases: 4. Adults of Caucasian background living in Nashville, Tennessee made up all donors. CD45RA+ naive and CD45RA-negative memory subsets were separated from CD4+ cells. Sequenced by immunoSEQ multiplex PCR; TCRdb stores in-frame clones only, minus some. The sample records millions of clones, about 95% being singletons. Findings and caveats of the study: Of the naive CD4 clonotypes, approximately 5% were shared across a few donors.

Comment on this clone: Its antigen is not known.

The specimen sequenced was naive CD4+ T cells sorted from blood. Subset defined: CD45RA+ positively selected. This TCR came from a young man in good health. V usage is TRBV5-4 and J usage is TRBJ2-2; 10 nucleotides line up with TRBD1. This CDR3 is CASSLPGQGGTGELFF. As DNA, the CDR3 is TGTGCCAGCAGCTTGCCCGGACAGGGGGGCACCGGGGAGCTGTTTTTT. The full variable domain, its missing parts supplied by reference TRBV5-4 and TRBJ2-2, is ETGVTQSPTHLIKTRGQQVTLRCSSQSGHNTVSWYQQALGQGPQFIFQYYREEENGRGNFPPRFSGLQFPNYSSELNVNALELDDSALYLCASSLPGQGGTGELFFGEGSRLTVL.